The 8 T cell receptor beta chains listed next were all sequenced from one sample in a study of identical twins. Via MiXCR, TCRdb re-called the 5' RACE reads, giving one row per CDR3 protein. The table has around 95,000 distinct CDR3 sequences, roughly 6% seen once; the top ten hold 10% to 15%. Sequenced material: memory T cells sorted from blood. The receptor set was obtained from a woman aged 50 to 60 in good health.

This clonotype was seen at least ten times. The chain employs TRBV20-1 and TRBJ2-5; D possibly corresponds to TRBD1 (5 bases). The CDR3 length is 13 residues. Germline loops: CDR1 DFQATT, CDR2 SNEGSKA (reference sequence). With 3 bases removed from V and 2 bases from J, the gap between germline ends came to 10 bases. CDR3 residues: CSASRQIQETQYF. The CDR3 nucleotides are TGCAGTGCTAGCCGACAGATTCAAGAGACCCAGTACTTC.

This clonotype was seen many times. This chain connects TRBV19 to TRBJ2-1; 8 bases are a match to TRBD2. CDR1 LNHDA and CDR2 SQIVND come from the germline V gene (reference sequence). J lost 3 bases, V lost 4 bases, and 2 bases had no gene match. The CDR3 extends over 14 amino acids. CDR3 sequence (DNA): TGTGCCAGTAGTAGGGGACTAGTCTACAATGAGCAGTTCTTC. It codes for CASSRGLVYNEQFF.

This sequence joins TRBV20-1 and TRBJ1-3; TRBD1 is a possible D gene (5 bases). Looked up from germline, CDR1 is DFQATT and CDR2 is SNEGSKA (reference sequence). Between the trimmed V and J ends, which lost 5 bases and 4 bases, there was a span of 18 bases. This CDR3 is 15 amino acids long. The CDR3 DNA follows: TGCAGTGCTCCTAAGACCGGGACTGGAGGAAACACCATATATTTT. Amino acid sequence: CSAPKTGTGGNTIYF.

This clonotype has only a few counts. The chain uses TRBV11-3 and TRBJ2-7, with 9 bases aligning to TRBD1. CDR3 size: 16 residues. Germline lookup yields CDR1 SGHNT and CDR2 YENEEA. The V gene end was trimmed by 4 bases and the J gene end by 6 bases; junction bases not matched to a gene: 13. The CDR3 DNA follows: TGTGCCAGCAGCTCAGGCTGGGGGACAGGGTCCCCCGAGCAGTACTTC. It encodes CASSSGWGTGSPEQYF.

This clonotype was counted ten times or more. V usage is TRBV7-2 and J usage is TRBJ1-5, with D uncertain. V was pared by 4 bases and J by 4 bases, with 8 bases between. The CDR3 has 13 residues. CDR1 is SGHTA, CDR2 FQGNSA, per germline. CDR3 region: CASSSRRNQPQHF. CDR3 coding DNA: TGTGCCAGCAGCTCAAGAAGGAATCAGCCCCAGCATTTT.

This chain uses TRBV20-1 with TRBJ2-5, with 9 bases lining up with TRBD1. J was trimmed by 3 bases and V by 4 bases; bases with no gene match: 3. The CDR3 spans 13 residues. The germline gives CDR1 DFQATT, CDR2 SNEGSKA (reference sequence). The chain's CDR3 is CSAIWTGEETQYF. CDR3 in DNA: TGCAGTGCTATTTGGACAGGGGAAGAGACCCAGTACTTC.

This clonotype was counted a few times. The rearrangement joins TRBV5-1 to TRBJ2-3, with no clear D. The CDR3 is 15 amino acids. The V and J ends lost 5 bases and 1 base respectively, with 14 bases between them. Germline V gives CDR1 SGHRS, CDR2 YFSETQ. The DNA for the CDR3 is TGCGCCAGCAGGACGGACGGTGGGGGCACAGATACGCAGTATTTT. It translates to CASRTDGGGTDTQYF.

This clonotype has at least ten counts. CDR3 nucleotide sequence: TGTGCCAGCAGTTTCCACAGGGGGCCTAAAACTGAAGCTTTCTTT. It translates to CASSFHRGPKTEAFF. This chain joins TRBV27 and TRBJ1-1, with 9 bases fitting TRBD1. Trimming at V came to 3 bases and at J to 5 bases, leaving 7 bases not matched to a gene. Germline CDR1 and CDR2: MNHEY and SMNVEV (reference sequence). The CDR3 is 15 residues long.